The T cell receptor (beta chain) described here comes from a study of blood T cell repertoires in COVID-19. Authors' methods: Scientists estimated how many nucleated cells there were by amplifying reference gene primers. TCRdb keeps only in-frame clones here, not all; method: immunoSEQ multiplex PCR. V and J calls and clone size are copied from that table; D and trimming were computed from the DNA. Of 200,000 to 250,000 clones in the sample, approximately 85% are singletons; the top ten hold about 4.5%. The V end lost 4 bases, the J end lost 1 base, and 10 bases lay between the germline ends. Germline CDR1 and CDR2: SGHDT and YYEEEE. This CDR3 contains 14 residues.

Sequencing used peripheral blood. The sequence was obtained from a woman between 65 and 79 years old with acute or convalescent COVID-19. V and J are TRBV5-6 and TRBJ2-3; a weak D match, TRBD1 (6 bases). The CDR3 is CASSPGQRTDTQYF. DNA of the CDR3: TGTGCCAGCAGCCCCGGACAGCGCACAGATACGCAGTATTTT.